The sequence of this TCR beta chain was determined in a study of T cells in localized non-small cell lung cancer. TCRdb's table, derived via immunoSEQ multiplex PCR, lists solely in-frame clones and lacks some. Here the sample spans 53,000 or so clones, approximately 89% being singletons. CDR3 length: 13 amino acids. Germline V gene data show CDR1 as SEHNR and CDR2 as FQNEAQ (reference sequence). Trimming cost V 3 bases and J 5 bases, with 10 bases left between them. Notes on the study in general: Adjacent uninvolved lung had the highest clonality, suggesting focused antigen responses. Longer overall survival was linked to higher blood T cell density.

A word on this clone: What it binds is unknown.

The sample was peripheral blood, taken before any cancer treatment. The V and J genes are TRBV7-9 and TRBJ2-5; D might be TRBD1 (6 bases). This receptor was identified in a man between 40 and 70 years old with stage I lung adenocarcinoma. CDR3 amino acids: CASSLVQGETQYF. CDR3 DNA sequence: TGTGCCAGCAGCTTGGTTCAGGGGGAGACCCAGTACTTC.